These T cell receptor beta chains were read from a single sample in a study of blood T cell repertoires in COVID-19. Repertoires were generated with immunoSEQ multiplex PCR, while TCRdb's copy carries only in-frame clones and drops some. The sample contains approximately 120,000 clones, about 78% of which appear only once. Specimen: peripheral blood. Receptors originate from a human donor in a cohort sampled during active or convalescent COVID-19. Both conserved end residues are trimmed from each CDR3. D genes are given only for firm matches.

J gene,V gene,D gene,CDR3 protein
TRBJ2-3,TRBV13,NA,ASSLEGGLYTDTQY
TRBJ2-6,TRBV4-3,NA,ASSQAGRGDSGANVLT
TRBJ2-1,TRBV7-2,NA,ASSQNLRGNGF
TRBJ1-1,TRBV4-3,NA,ASSQVSARGTEAF
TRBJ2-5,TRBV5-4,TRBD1,ASSLAGRGRGETQY
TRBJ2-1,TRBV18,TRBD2,ASSPGLAGLYNEQF
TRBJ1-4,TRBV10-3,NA,AISVSLSITNEKLF
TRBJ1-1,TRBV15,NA,ATSGERTENTEAF
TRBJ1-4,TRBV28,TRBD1,ASSLLGGDRGEKLF
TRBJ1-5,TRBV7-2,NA,ASSLDSWGGQPQH
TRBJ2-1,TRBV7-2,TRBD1,ASRQGSSYNEQF
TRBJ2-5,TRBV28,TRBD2,ASSLLRGRGGETQY
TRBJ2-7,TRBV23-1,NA,ASSHPGVHLNYEQY
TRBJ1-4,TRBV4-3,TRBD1,ASSDRGEKLF
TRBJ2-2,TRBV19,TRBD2,ASSTRREGFTGELF
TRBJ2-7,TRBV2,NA,ASSEAHSGAGEQY
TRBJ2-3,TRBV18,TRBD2,ASSGRSSGGVGDTQY
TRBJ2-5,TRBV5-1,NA,ASSFQGFGQETQY
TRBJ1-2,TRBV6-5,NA,ASRPSGRGTYGYT
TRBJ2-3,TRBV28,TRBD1,ASSQRRTGGVDTQY
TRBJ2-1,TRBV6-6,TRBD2,ASSYPGTSGMNEQF
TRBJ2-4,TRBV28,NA,ASSWRGQGDSGIQY
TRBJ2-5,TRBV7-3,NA,ASSLTSAGREAQY
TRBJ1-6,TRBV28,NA,ASSLGGGRNNSPLH
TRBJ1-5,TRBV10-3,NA,AISESLSNQPQH
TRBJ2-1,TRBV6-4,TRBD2,ASSLLAGVVNEQF